This T cell receptor beta chain originates from a study of CD8 T cells in ankylosing spondylitis. Whole-study findings and limits: For ankylosing spondylitis blood, a TCR beta motif of 7 or 8 highly homologous variants appeared characteristic. Matched ankylosing spondylitis synovial fluid reportedly contained a significantly enriched population of disease-linked clones.

A remark on this clonotype: The antigen is not known.

Quantitative 5'-RACE with molecular barcodes was used to make the TCR beta libraries. TCRdb used MiXCR to reprocess the 5' RACE reads, holding one entry per CDR3 protein. The sample lists about 540,000 distinct CDR3 sequences; 12% were seen once. Trimming took 3 bases from V and 3 from J, leaving 14 bases between them. The CDR3 spans 14 residues. Germline CDR1 and CDR2: DFQATT and SNEGSKA (reference sequence). The source material was blood, either unsorted or a sorted T cell fraction (not recorded which). The chain uses TRBV20-1 and TRBJ1-1, with D possibly TRBD1 on 5 matching bases. This clonotype was obtained from a male donor with ankylosing spondylitis. For the CDR3, the DNA is TGCAGTGCTAGTAGGGGAGGAGTGGACACTGAAGCTTTCTTT. Amino acids: CSASRGGVDTEAFF.